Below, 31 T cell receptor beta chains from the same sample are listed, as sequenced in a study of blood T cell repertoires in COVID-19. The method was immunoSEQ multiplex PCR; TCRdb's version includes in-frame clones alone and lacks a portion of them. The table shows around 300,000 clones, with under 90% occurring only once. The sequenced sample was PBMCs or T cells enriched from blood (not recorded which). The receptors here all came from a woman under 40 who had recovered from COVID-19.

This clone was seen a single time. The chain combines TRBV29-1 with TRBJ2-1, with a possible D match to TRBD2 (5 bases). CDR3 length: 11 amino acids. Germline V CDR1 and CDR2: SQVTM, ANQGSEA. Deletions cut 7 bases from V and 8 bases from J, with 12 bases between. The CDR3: CSAPLEDEQFF. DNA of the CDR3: TGCAGCGCTCCATTGGAGGATGAGCAGTTCTTC.

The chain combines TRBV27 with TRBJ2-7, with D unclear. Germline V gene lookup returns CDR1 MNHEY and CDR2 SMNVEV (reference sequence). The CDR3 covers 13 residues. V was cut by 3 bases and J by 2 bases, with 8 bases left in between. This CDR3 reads CASSFNTPYEQYF. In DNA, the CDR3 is TGTGCCAGCAGTTTCAACACCCCCTACGAGCAGTACTTC.

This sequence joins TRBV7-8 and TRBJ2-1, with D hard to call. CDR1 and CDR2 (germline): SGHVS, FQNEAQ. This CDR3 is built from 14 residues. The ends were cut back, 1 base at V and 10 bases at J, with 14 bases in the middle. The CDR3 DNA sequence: TGTGCCAGCAGCTTAGGGGCCAGGCCTGGCGAGCAGTTCTTC. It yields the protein CASSLGARPGEQFF.

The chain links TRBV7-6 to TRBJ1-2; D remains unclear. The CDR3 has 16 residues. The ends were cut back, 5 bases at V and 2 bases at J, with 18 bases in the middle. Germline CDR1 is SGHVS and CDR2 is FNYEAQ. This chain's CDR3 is CASSLTPGVPNYGYTF. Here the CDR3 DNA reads TGTGCCAGCAGCCTCACTCCCGGGGTCCCAAACTATGGCTACACCTTC.

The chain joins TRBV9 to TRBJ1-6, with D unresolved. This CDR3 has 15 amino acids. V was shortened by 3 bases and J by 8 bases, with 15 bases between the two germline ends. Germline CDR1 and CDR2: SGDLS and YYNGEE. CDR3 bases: TGTGCCAGCAGCGATGACACCTTCGGGGATTCACCCCTCCACTTT. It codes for CASSDDTFGDSPLHF.

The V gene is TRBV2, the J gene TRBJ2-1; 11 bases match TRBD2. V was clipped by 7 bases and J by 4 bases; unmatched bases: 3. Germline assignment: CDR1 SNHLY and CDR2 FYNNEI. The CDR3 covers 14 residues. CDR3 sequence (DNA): TGTGCCAGCAAAGGACTAGCGGGTTACAATGAGCAGTTCTTC. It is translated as CASKGLAGYNEQFF.

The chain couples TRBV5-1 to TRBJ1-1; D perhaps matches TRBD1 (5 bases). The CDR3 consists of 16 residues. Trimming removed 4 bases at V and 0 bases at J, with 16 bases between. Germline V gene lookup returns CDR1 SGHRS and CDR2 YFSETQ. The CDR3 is CASSPLRAEMNTEAFF. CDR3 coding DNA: TGCGCCAGCAGCCCGCTCAGGGCGGAGATGAACACTGAAGCTTTCTTT.

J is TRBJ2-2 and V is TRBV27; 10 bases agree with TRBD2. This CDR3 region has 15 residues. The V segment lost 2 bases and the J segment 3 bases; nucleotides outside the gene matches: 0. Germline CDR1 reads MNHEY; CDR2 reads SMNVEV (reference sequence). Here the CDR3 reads CASSLGLADTGELFF. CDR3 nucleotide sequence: TGTGCCAGCAGTTTAGGACTAGCGGACACCGGGGAGCTGTTTTTT.

The CDR3 region is CASSDRVSGNTIYF. The DNA of the CDR3 is TGTGCCAGCAGCGACAGGGTCTCAGGAAACACCATATATTTT. The chain combines TRBV6-5 with TRBJ1-3; TRBD1 matches 7 bases. The V and J ends lost 6 bases and 4 bases, in that order; junction bases with no gene match: 6. The germline CDR1 and CDR2 sequences are MNHEY and SVGAGI. The CDR3 has 14 amino acids.

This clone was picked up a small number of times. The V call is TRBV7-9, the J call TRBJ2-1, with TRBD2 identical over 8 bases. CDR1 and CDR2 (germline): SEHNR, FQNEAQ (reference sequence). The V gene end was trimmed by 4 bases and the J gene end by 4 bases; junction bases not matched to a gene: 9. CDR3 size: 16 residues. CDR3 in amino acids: CASSSIVREGYNEQFF. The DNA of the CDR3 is TGTGCCAGCAGCTCCATAGTCCGGGAGGGATACAATGAGCAGTTCTTC.

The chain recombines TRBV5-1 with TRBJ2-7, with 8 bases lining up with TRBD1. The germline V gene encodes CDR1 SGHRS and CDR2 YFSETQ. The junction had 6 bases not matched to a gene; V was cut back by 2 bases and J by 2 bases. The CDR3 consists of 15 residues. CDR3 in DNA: TGCGCCAGCAGCTTCAACAGGGGGAGTACCTACGAGCAGTACTTC. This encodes CASSFNRGSTYEQYF. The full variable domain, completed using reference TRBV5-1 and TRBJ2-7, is KAGVTQTPRYLIKTRGQQVTLSCSPISGHRSVSWYQQTPGQGLQFLFEYFSETQRNKGNFPGRFSGRQFSNSRSEMNVSTLELGDSALYLCASSFNRGSTYEQYFGPGTRLTVT.

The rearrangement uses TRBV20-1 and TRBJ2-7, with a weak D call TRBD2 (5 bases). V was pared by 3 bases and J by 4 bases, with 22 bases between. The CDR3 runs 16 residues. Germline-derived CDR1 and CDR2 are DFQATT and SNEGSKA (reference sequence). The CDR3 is CSASPLGARKVYEQYF. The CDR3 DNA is TGCAGTGCTAGTCCCCTGGGAGCGAGAAAAGTTTACGAGCAGTACTTC.

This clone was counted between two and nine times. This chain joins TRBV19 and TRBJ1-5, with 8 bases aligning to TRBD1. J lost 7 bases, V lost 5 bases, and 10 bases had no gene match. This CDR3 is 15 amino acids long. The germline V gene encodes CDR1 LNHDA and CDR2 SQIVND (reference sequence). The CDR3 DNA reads TGTGCCAGTAGTCCCCAGGGGGCACGTCGGCAGCCCCAGCATTTT. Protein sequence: CASSPQGARRQPQHF.

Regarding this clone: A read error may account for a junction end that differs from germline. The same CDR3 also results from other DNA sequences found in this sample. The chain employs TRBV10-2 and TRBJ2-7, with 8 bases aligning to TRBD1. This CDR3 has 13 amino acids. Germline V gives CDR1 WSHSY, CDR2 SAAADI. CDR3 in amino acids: CASSTDRANEQYF. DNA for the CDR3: TGCGCCAGCAGTACGGACAGGGCAAACGAGCAGTATTTC.

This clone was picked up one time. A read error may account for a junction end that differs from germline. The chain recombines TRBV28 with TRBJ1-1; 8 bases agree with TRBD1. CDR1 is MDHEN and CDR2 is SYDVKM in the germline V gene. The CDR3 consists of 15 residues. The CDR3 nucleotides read TGTGCCAGCAGCCGCCTGACAGGGGAGAACGCTGAAGCTTTCTTT. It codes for CASSRLTGENAEAFF.

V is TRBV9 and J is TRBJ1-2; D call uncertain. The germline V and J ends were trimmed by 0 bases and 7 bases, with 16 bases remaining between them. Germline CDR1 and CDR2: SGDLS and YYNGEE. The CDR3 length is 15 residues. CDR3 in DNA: TGTGCCAGCAGCGTAGGCACAAGCGGGAGCGGTGGCTACACCTTC. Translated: CASSVGTSGSGGYTF.

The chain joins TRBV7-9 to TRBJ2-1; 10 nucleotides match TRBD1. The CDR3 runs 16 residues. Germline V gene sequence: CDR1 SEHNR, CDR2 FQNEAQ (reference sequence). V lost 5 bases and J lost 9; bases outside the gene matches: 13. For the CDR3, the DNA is TGTGCCAGCAGCCAGACACCGGGACAGGGGACAGGTGAGCAGTTCTTC. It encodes CASSQTPGQGTGEQFF.

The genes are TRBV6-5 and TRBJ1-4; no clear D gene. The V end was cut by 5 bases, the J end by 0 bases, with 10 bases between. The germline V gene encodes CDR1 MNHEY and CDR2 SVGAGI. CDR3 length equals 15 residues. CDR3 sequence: CASSPDWATNEKLFF. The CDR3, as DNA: TGTGCCAGCAGTCCCGACTGGGCAACTAATGAAAAACTGTTTTTT.

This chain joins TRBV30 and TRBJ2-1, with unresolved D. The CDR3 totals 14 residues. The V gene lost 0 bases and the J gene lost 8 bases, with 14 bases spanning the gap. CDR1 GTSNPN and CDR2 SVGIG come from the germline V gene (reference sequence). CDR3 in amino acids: CAWSVRVGFDEQFF. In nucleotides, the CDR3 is TGTGCCTGGAGTGTACGCGTCGGGTTTGATGAGCAGTTCTTC.

The CDR3 sequence is CASSPKGADTEAFF. DNA for the CDR3: TGTGCCAGCTCACCGAAAGGGGCCGATACTGAAGCTTTCTTT. V and J are TRBV18 and TRBJ1-1; TRBD1 is a possible D gene (5 bases). Germline V lookup: CDR1 KGHSH, CDR2 LQKENI. This CDR3 contains 14 residues. The V and J ends lost 3 bases and 5 bases respectively, with 13 bases between them. Drawing the rest from reference TRBV18 and TRBJ1-1, the complete variable domain is NAGVMQNPRHLVRRRGQEARLRCSPMKGHSHVYWYRQLPEEGLKFMVYLQKENIIDESGMPKERFSAEFPKEGPSILRIQQVVRGDSAAYFCASSPKGADTEAFFGQGTRLTVV.

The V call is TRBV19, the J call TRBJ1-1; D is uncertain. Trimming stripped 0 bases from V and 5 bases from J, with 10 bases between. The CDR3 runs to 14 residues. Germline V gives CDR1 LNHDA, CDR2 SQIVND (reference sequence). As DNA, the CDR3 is TGTGCCAGTAGTATAGATATGGCGAGGACTGAAGCTTTCTTT. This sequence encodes CASSIDMARTEAFF.

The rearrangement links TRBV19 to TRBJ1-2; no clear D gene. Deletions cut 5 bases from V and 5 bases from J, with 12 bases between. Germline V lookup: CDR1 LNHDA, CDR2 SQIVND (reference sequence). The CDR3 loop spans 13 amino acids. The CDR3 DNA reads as TGTGCCAGTAGTCTCACATGGGCGTATGGCTACACCTTC. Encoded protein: CASSLTWAYGYTF.

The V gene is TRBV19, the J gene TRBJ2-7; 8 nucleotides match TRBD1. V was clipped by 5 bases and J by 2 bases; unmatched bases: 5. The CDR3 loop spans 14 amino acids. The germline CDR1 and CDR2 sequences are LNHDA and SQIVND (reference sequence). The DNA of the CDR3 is TGTGCCAGTAGTCCGGGACAGGTTCCCTACGAGCAGTACTTC. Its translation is CASSPGQVPYEQYF.

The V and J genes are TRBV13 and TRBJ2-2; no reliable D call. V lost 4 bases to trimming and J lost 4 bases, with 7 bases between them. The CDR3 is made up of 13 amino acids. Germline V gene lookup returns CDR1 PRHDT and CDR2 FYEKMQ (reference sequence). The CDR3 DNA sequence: TGTGCCAGCAGCTCACTGCGCACCGGGGAGCTGTTTTTT. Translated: CASSSLRTGELFF.

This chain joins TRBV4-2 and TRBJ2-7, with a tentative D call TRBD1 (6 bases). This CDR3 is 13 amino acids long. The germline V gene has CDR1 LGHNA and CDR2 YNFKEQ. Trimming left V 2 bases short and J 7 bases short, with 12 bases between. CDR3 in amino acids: CASSQTDRREQYF. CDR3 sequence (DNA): TGTGCCAGCAGCCAAACGGACAGACGGGAGCAGTACTTC.

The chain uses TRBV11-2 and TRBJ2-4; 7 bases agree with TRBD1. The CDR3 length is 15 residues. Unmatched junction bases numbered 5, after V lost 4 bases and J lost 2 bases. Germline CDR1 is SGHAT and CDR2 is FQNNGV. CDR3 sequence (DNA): TGTGCCAGCAGCTCAACACAGGGGACCAAAAACATTCAGTACTTC. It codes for CASSSTQGTKNIQYF.

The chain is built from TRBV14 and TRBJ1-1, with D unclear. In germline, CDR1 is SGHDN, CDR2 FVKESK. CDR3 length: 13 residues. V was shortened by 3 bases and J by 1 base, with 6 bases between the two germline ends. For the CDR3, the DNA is TGTGCCAGCAGCCAGTTCAGGAACACTGAAGCTTTCTTT. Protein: CASSQFRNTEAFF.

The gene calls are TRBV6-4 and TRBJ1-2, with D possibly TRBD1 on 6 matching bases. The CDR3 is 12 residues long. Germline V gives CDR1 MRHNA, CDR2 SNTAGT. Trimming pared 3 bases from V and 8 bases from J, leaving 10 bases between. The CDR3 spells CASSDHRVGYTF. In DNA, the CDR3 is TGTGCCAGCAGTGATCACAGGGTCGGCTACACCTTC.

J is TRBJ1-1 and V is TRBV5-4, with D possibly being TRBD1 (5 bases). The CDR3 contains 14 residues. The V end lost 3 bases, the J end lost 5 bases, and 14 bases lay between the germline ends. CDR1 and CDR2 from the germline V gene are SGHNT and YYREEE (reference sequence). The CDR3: CASSWQGSRTEAFF. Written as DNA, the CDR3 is TGTGCCAGCAGCTGGCAGGGTAGTAGGACTGAAGCTTTCTTT.

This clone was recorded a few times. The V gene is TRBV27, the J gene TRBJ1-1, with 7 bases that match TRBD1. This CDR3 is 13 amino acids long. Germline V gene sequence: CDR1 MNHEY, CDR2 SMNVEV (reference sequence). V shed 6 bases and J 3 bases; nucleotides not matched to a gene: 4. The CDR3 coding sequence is TGTGCCAGCAGCCGACAGGGAGACACTGAAGCTTTCTTT. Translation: CASSRQGDTEAFF.

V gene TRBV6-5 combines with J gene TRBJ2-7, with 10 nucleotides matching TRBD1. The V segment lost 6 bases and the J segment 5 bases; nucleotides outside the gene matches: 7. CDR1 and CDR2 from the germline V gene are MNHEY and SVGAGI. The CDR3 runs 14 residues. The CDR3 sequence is CASRRDRGGHEQYF. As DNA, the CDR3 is TGTGCCAGCAGACGGGACAGGGGTGGTCACGAGCAGTACTTC.